The 23 T cell receptor beta chains below were found in one sample sequenced in a study of beta chain features in type 1 diabetes. Expressed TCRB transcripts were sequenced, since all the RNA that had been isolated was reverse transcribed. TCRdb's table, derived via immunoSEQ multiplex PCR, lists solely in-frame clones and lacks some. In the table there are about 620,000 clones, 15% of which are singletons. Sequenced input: naive CD4+ T cells from blood. The receptors were gathered from a man aged 18 to 29 in good health.

A few counts support this clone. The chain combines TRBV2 with TRBJ2-7, with D perhaps matching TRBD1 (5 bases). Deletions cut 7 bases from V and 0 bases from J, with 16 bases between. The germline CDR1 and CDR2 sequences are SNHLY and FYNNEI. The length of the CDR3 is 15 residues. CDR3 nucleotide sequence: TGTGCCAGCACTGCGGACACCCTCCTCTCCTACGAGCAGTACTTC. As protein: CASTADTLLSYEQYF.

This clone was detected only a few times. The chain couples TRBV7-2 to TRBJ2-7; the D gene is possibly TRBD1 (6 bases). CDR3 length equals 14 residues. The germline CDR1 and CDR2 sequences are SGHTA and FQGNSA. The germline V and J ends were trimmed by 1 base and 3 bases, with 10 bases remaining between them. The CDR3 DNA reads as TGTGCCAGCAGCTTAGACAGGGTCTACTACGAGCAGTACTTC. This codes for CASSLDRVYYEQYF.

J is TRBJ1-1 and V is TRBV5-4; TRBD1 aligns across 8 bases. Germline V gene sequence: CDR1 SGHNT, CDR2 YYREEE (reference sequence). CDR3 size: 14 residues. Trimming cost V 2 bases and J 4 bases; bases outside gene matches: 4. CDR3 amino acids: CASSLSGGRTEAFF. DNA for the CDR3: TGTGCCAGCAGCTTATCAGGGGGCCGCACTGAAGCTTTCTTT. The full variable domain, rest sourced from reference TRBV5-4 and TRBJ1-1, is ETGVTQSPTHLIKTRGQQVTLRCSSQSGHNTVSWYQQALGQGPQFIFQYYREEENGRGNFPPRFSGLQFPNYSSELNVNALELDDSALYLCASSLSGGRTEAFFGQGTRLTVV.

V gene TRBV7-2 combines with J gene TRBJ2-5; 7 nucleotides match TRBD2. Losses at the gene ends were 2 bases for V and 4 bases for J; bases not matched to a gene: 13. In germline, CDR1 is SGHTA, CDR2 FQGNSA. The CDR3 runs to 17 residues. The CDR3 DNA reads TGTGCCAGCAGCTTATTGTCTTGGCGGGAGATCGGAGAGACCCAGTACTTC. Its translation is CASSLLSWREIGETQYF.

V and J are TRBV28 and TRBJ2-3, with 9 bases that match TRBD1. Trimming took 4 bases from V and 4 from J; bases not matched to a gene: 3. This CDR3 is built from 14 residues. Germline V lookup: CDR1 MDHEN, CDR2 SYDVKM. CDR3 region: CASSYRQGADTQYF. The CDR3 DNA sequence: TGTGCCAGCAGTTACCGACAGGGGGCAGATACGCAGTATTTT.

This clone was picked up one time. The chain recombines TRBV6-5 with TRBJ2-6; D gene ambiguous. V lost 8 bases and J lost 2, with 7 bases in between. This CDR3 spans 13 amino acids. Germline CDR1 reads MNHEY; CDR2 reads SVGAGI. The CDR3 region is CASRVPGANVLTF. For the CDR3, the DNA is TGTGCCAGCCGAGTTCCTGGGGCCAACGTCCTGACTTTC.

In its sample, this clone was seen a few times. The V gene is TRBV7-9, the J gene TRBJ2-3; a possible D gene is TRBD2 (5 bases). CDR3 size: 12 residues. Per germline, CDR1 SEHNR and CDR2 FQNEAQ (reference sequence). V dropped 8 bases and J dropped 2 bases, with 8 bases sitting between them. CDR3 in amino acids: CASQRFTDTQYF. The CDR3 DNA sequence: TGTGCCAGCCAGCGGTTCACAGATACGCAGTATTTT.

The genes are TRBV9 and TRBJ2-1; 11 nucleotides agree with TRBD2. This CDR3 is 17 amino acids long. J lost 4 bases, V lost 0 bases, and 6 bases had no gene match. The germline V gene encodes CDR1 SGDLS and CDR2 YYNGEE. This chain's CDR3 is CASSVEAGTSGYNEQFF. Here the CDR3 DNA reads TGTGCCAGCAGCGTAGAAGCCGGGACTAGCGGATACAATGAGCAGTTCTTC.

This clone was seen a few times. The chain carries TRBV5-1 and TRBJ2-1; 7 bases map to TRBD1. This CDR3 has 16 amino acids. The V and J ends lost 0 bases and 6 bases, in that order; junction bases with no gene match: 9. Germline assignment: CDR1 SGHRS and CDR2 YFSETQ. CDR3 in DNA: TGCGCCAGCAGCTTGGCCTCGGGCCCAGGGGGCAATGAGCAGTTCTTC. Residues: CASSLASGPGGNEQFF.

The chain employs TRBV18 and TRBJ2-5; weak D call: TRBD2 (5 bases). Germline V gives CDR1 KGHSH, CDR2 LQKENI. V was cut by 6 bases and J by 6 bases, with 11 bases left in between. CDR3 length: 12 amino acids. CDR3 in DNA: TGTGCCAGCTCTTCGCCGGGGAAGACCCAGTACTTC. This translates into CASSSPGKTQYF.

V is TRBV5-6 and J is TRBJ2-7; 11 nucleotides align to TRBD1. The trim removed 4 bases at V and 2 bases at J, leaving 8 bases unmatched. Germline CDR1 is SGHDT and CDR2 is YYEEEE. This CDR3 is 16 amino acids long. CDR3 loop: CASSGTGGKMAYEQYF. CDR3 coding DNA: TGTGCCAGCAGCGGGACAGGGGGAAAAATGGCCTACGAGCAGTACTTC.

V usage is TRBV23-1 and J usage is TRBJ2-1; D not certain. TRBV23-1 is classed as an ORF, of uncertain function. Trimming left V 2 bases short and J 5 bases short, with 10 bases between. The CDR3 loop spans 14 amino acids. The CDR3 loop reads CASSQGRRNNEQFF. In DNA, the CDR3 is TGCGCCAGCAGTCAAGGAAGAAGGAACAATGAGCAGTTCTTC.

The chain combines TRBV9 with TRBJ2-2; 10 bases match TRBD2. Per the germline V gene, CDR1 is SGDLS and CDR2 is YYNGEE. This CDR3 comprises 18 residues. V shed 1 base and J 5 bases; nucleotides not matched to a gene: 11. CDR3 coding DNA: TGTGCCAGCAGCGTAACAGCTAGTGGTAGCGGGAGGACCGGGGAGCTGTTTTTT. This sequence encodes CASSVTASGSGRTGELFF.

V and J are TRBV28 and TRBJ2-1, with 7 bases that match TRBD1. Looked up from germline, CDR1 is MDHEN and CDR2 is SYDVKM. The V segment lost 5 bases and the J segment 1 base; nucleotides outside the gene matches: 11. The CDR3 covers 17 residues. CDR3 sequence (DNA): TGTGCCAGCAGTGCCCCAATCGGGACAGAGTCCTACAATGAGCAGTTCTTC. It specifies CASSAPIGTESYNEQFF.

The chain is built from TRBV7-2 and TRBJ2-7; D not resolved. The germline gives CDR1 SGHTA, CDR2 FQGNSA. V lost 3 bases, J lost 2 bases, and 11 bases lay in between. The CDR3 is 14 residues long. The CDR3 is CASSLAGATYEQYF. CDR3 bases: TGTGCCAGCAGCTTGGCAGGCGCCACCTACGAGCAGTACTTC. The variable domain in full, completed from reference TRBV7-2 and TRBJ2-7, reads GAGVSQSPSNKVTEKGKDVELRCDPISGHTALYWYRQSLGQGLEFLIYFQGNSAPDKSGLPSDRFSAERTGGSVSTLTIQRTQQEDSAVYLCASSLAGATYEQYFGPGTRLTVT.

V usage is TRBV27 and J usage is TRBJ2-5; 7 bases are a match to TRBD1. The V gene's germline CDR1 is MNHEY and CDR2 SMNVEV (reference sequence). The CDR3 sequence is 17 residues long. V gave up 5 bases and J gave up 1 base; unmatched junction bases: 13. The CDR3 reads CASSPYLGQPIQETQYF. Here the CDR3 DNA reads TGTGCCAGCAGTCCCTACTTGGGACAGCCAATCCAAGAGACCCAGTACTTC.

This clone occurred a few times. This chain connects TRBV6-5 to TRBJ1-2; D gene unclear. V gave up 6 bases and J gave up 4 bases, with 12 bases separating them. Per germline, CDR1 MNHEY and CDR2 SVGAGI. The CDR3 runs to 13 residues. The CDR3 region is CASRFGLFYGYTF. CDR3 sequence (DNA): TGTGCCAGCAGGTTCGGACTGTTCTATGGCTACACCTTC.

This clone was observed a few times. The chain has TRBV6-5 and TRBJ2-7, with 10 bases aligning to TRBD2. The V gene end was trimmed by 5 bases and the J gene end by 6 bases; junction bases not matched to a gene: 10. CDR3 length: 15 amino acids. Germline loops: CDR1 MNHEY, CDR2 SVGAGI. CDR3 sequence reads: CASSTEREGSIEQYF. The CDR3 DNA reads TGTGCCAGCAGTACCGAGCGGGAGGGCTCTATCGAGCAGTACTTC.

This clone was seen a handful of times. The genes are TRBV6-5 and TRBJ1-3; D remains unclear. The CDR3 is 14 residues long. CDR1 MNHEY and CDR2 SVGAGI come from the germline V gene. The V end lost 2 bases, the J end lost 4 bases, and 9 bases lay between the germline ends. The CDR3 spells CASSYRSVGNTIYF. The CDR3 nucleotides are TGTGCCAGCAGTTACCGGTCAGTCGGAAACACCATATATTTT.

The chain has TRBV4-2 and TRBJ2-3; tentatively, D is TRBD1 (6 bases). Trimming removed 1 base at V and 0 bases at J, with 20 bases between. The V gene's germline CDR1 is LGHNA and CDR2 YNFKEQ. The CDR3 is made up of 19 amino acids. The CDR3 DNA sequence: TGTGCCAGCAGCCAAGGGAATGACAGGCACTGGGGGAGCACAGATACGCAGTATTTT. Translating gives CASSQGNDRHWGSTDTQYF.

This clone was seen a few times. The chain uses TRBV18 and TRBJ2-3, with a weak D call TRBD2 (5 bases). The germline V and J ends were trimmed by 2 bases and 1 base, with 10 bases remaining between them. The V gene's germline CDR1 is KGHSH and CDR2 LQKENI. CDR3 length: 15 residues. DNA of the CDR3: TGTGCCAGCTCACCAATCGCGGAGGGCACAGATACGCAGTATTTT. Its translation: CASSPIAEGTDTQYF. Looking up the rest from reference TRBV18 and TRBJ2-3 gives the full variable domain: NAGVMQNPRHLVRRRGQEARLRCSPMKGHSHVYWYRQLPEEGLKFMVYLQKENIIDESGMPKERFSAEFPKEGPSILRIQQVVRGDSAAYFCASSPIAEGTDTQYFGPGTRLTVL.

The sample holds a few counts of this clone. The chain recombines TRBV29-1 with TRBJ2-3, with a weak D call TRBD2 (6 bases). Germline V CDR1 and CDR2: SQVTM, ANQGSEA. V was trimmed by 6 bases and J by 1 base, leaving 17 bases between them. The CDR3 is 15 residues long. The CDR3 sequence: CSVTGLTARTDTQYF. In nucleotides, the CDR3 is TGCAGCGTCACGGGACTCACGGCCCGCACAGATACGCAGTATTTT.

DNA of the CDR3: TGTGCCAGCAGCCGGGGACAGTCTCACGAGACCCAGTACTTC. This gives the protein CASSRGQSHETQYF. The chain recombines TRBV6-6 with TRBJ2-5, with 7 bases matching TRBD1. Looked up from germline, CDR1 is MNHNY and CDR2 is SVGAGI (reference sequence). The CDR3 length is 14 residues. The trim removed 6 bases at V and 5 bases at J, leaving 9 bases unmatched.